The text below deals with one TCR beta chain. The CDR3 has 11 residues. The germline V gene has CDR1 SNHLY and CDR2 FYNNEI. V was trimmed by 8 bases and J by 1 base, leaving 0 bases between them. Sequencing was performed with immunoSEQ multiplex PCR; in TCRdb, only in-frame clones are kept and a portion is missing. The table shows 300,000 to 500,000 clones, with 70% to 90% occurring only once. Treatment of the sample: roughly 19 received Ad26.COV2.S at low or high dose, single or two shots; a few received placebo; per-sample allocation not given. Day 63 after the first vaccine or placebo injection was the time point for sampling. In Boston, the donor was an adult between 18-55 years of age. An Ad26 vector that expressed Wuhan-strain SARS-CoV-2 spike constituted the vaccine. This specimen comes from a study of Ad26.COV2.S vaccination and SARS-CoV-2 variants.

The sample in question was peripheral blood, obtained in a trial of Ad26.COV2.S vaccine versus placebo. This clonotype was sampled from a person between 18 and 65 years old who received the Ad26.COV2.S COVID-19 vaccine or a placebo. J is TRBJ2-6 and V is TRBV2; no definite D call. CDR3 in DNA: TGTGCCAGCTCTGGGGCCAACGTCCTGACTTTC. Amino acid sequence: CASSGANVLTF.